A selection of T cell receptor beta chains follows, all from one sample in a study of patients and donors after allogeneic stem cell transplantation. In TCRdb, the RT-PCR reads were re-called with MiXCR into one record per CDR3 protein. The top ten hold less than 60% of the sample, which has around 150,000 distinct CDR3 sequences, approximately 40% seen once. Sequencing was performed on blood, either unsorted or a sorted T cell fraction (not recorded which). The source is a human donor who was either an allogeneic HSCT recipient or a stem cell or donor lymphocyte infusion donor (not recorded which). It is not recorded whose cells these are; they may come from a transplant donor. CDR3s include the opening cysteine and the closing phenylalanine or tryptophan. Fields, in order: clone size, J gene, V gene, D gene, CDR3 DNA, CDR3 protein. The D gene is left open where the match is weak. Rows may omit the clone size; those that give it use once, few, many or a size class.

clone_size: .; j_call: TRBJ1-2; v_call: TRBV6-2/TRBV6-3; d_call: TRBD1; cdr3_nt: TGTGCCAGCAGTTCAGGACAGGCCTTCCTCCGTGGCTACACCTTC; cdr3_aa: CASSSGQAFLRGYTF
clone_size: .; j_call: TRBJ2-2; v_call: TRBV6-6; d_call: .; cdr3_nt: TGTGCCAGCAGTTACTCCGGCGCCCGTGGCACCGGGGAGCTGTTTTTT; cdr3_aa: CASSYSGARGTGELFF
clone_size: .; j_call: TRBJ1-1; v_call: TRBV7-2; d_call: .; cdr3_nt: TGTGCCAGCAGCTCCCTTCTCAGGGACTTTAACACTGAAGCTTTCTTT; cdr3_aa: CASSSLLRDFNTEAFF
clone_size: .; j_call: TRBJ2-1; v_call: TRBV7-9; d_call: .; cdr3_nt: TGTGCCAGCAGCTTAGTGGACAGTGAGAATGAGCAGTTCTTC; cdr3_aa: CASSLVDSENEQFF
clone_size: .; j_call: TRBJ1-3; v_call: TRBV6-1; d_call: .; cdr3_nt: TGTGCCAGCAGTGAAGGGTTCTCTGGAAACACCATATATTTT; cdr3_aa: CASSEGFSGNTIYF
clone_size: few; j_call: TRBJ2-2; v_call: TRBV27; d_call: .; cdr3_nt: TGTGCCACCCTAGCGACAGGGCCTGTTGGTGGGGAGCTGTTTTTT; cdr3_aa: CATLATGPVGGELFF
clone_size: few; j_call: TRBJ1-3; v_call: TRBV6-6; d_call: TRBD1; cdr3_nt: TGTGCCAGCAGTTACTCCTCATCCGGGGACAGGGGGCCCCTCTCTGGAAACACCATATATTTT; cdr3_aa: CASSYSSSGDRGPLSGNTIYF
clone_size: .; j_call: TRBJ1-2; v_call: TRBV7-2; d_call: TRBD1; cdr3_nt: TGTGCCAGCAGCTTAGTGGGACAGGGCGGCTATGGCTACACCTTC; cdr3_aa: CASSLVGQGGYGYTF
clone_size: few; j_call: TRBJ1-2; v_call: TRBV6-6; d_call: .; cdr3_nt: TGTGCCAGCAATTACTATGGCTACACCTTC; cdr3_aa: CASNYYGYTF
clone_size: few; j_call: TRBJ2-3; v_call: TRBV10-3; d_call: .; cdr3_nt: TGTGCCATCAGTACTAGTGGGGACCGAAGCACAGATACGCAGTATTTT; cdr3_aa: CAISTSGDRSTDTQYF
clone_size: few; j_call: TRBJ1-2; v_call: TRBV12-3/TRBV12-4; d_call: .; cdr3_nt: TGTGCCAGCAGTTTTGCGAGCGGGTATGGCTACACCTTC; cdr3_aa: CASSFASGYGYTF
clone_size: .; j_call: TRBJ2-1; v_call: TRBV28; d_call: TRBD2; cdr3_nt: TGTGCCAGCAGTTCCACCCGGACTAGCGGGGGGTATGATGAGCAGTTCTTC; cdr3_aa: CASSSTRTSGGYDEQFF
clone_size: .; j_call: TRBJ2-2; v_call: TRBV4-3; d_call: .; cdr3_nt: TGCGCCAGCAGCCAGAGGGGGGCGACGAACACCGGGGAGCTGTTTTTT; cdr3_aa: CASSQRGATNTGELFF
clone_size: .; j_call: TRBJ1-6; v_call: TRBV4-3; d_call: .; cdr3_nt: TGCGCCAGCAGCCCGACTGGGTCGAATAATTCACCCCTCCACTTT; cdr3_aa: CASSPTGSNNSPLHF
clone_size: .; j_call: TRBJ1-1; v_call: TRBV6-6; d_call: .; cdr3_nt: TGTGCCAGCAGTTACGGGCGCGAGACTGAAGCTTTCTTT; cdr3_aa: CASSYGRETEAFF
clone_size: .; j_call: TRBJ1-2; v_call: TRBV6-5; d_call: .; cdr3_nt: TGTGCCAGCAGTTACTCGGAGTACTATGGCTACACCTTC; cdr3_aa: CASSYSEYYGYTF
clone_size: few; j_call: TRBJ1-1; v_call: TRBV7-6; d_call: .; cdr3_nt: TGTGCCAGCAGCTCCTCAGGGGTTCAGAACACTGAAGCTTTCTTT; cdr3_aa: CASSSSGVQNTEAFF
clone_size: .; j_call: TRBJ1-5; v_call: TRBV2; d_call: TRBD1; cdr3_nt: TGTGCCAGCAGGAATAAGACAGGGACCATTCAGCCCCAGCATTTT; cdr3_aa: CASRNKTGTIQPQHF
clone_size: .; j_call: TRBJ1-1; v_call: TRBV4-2; d_call: .; cdr3_nt: TGTGCCAGCAGCCAACTTATACAGGAAACTGAAGCTTTCTTT; cdr3_aa: CASSQLIQETEAFF
clone_size: few; j_call: TRBJ1-2; v_call: TRBV19; d_call: .; cdr3_nt: TGTGCCAGTAGTATAGCGGGCCTCTATGGCTACACCTTC; cdr3_aa: CASSIAGLYGYTF
clone_size: .; j_call: TRBJ2-1; v_call: TRBV10-3; d_call: .; cdr3_nt: TGTGCCATCACGGACGACAGGCTGAATGAGCAGTTCTTC; cdr3_aa: CAITDDRLNEQFF
clone_size: .; j_call: TRBJ2-2; v_call: TRBV29-1; d_call: .; cdr3_nt: TGCAGCGTTGAAAAGTCAGCGAACACCGGGGAGCTGTTTTTT; cdr3_aa: CSVEKSANTGELFF
clone_size: .; j_call: TRBJ2-6; v_call: TRBV12-3/TRBV12-4; d_call: .; cdr3_nt: TGTGCCAGCAGTTTACTCTCTGGGGCCAACGTCCTGACTTTC; cdr3_aa: CASSLLSGANVLTF
clone_size: .; j_call: TRBJ1-5; v_call: TRBV20-1; d_call: .; cdr3_nt: TGCAGTGCAATGGGGGAGCAGCCCCAGCATTTT; cdr3_aa: CSAMGEQPQHF
clone_size: few; j_call: TRBJ1-5; v_call: TRBV29-1; d_call: .; cdr3_nt: TGCAGCGTCCGGGACAGCAATCAGCCCCAGCATTTT; cdr3_aa: CSVRDSNQPQHF
clone_size: few; j_call: TRBJ1-4; v_call: TRBV7-9; d_call: .; cdr3_nt: TGTGCCAGCAGCTCGGACATCGGTGAAAAACTGTTTTTT; cdr3_aa: CASSSDIGEKLFF
clone_size: many; j_call: TRBJ1-2; v_call: TRBV5-6; d_call: TRBD1; cdr3_nt: TGTGCCAGCAGCCCAGTCGGGACAGGGGGCGAACATGGCTACACCTTC; cdr3_aa: CASSPVGTGGEHGYTF
clone_size: .; j_call: TRBJ1-2; v_call: TRBV18; d_call: .; cdr3_nt: TGTGCCAGCTCACCGAACAGGGCTTACGGCTACACCTTC; cdr3_aa: CASSPNRAYGYTF
clone_size: many; j_call: TRBJ2-3; v_call: TRBV5-1; d_call: TRBD2; cdr3_nt: TGCGCCAGCAGCTTGGCGGCGGGGGGGCCGGGTGATACGCAGTATTTT; cdr3_aa: CASSLAAGGPGDTQYF
clone_size: .; j_call: TRBJ2-5; v_call: TRBV5-5; d_call: .; cdr3_nt: TGTGCCAGCAGCTATGTGGGGACTCAAGAGGACCAGTACTTC; cdr3_aa: CASSYVGTQEDQYF
clone_size: few; j_call: TRBJ1-2; v_call: TRBV4-3; d_call: TRBD1; cdr3_nt: TGCGCCAGCAGCCAAGGAGACAGGGAATATGGCTACACCTTC; cdr3_aa: CASSQGDREYGYTF
clone_size: .; j_call: TRBJ1-4; v_call: TRBV20-1; d_call: .; cdr3_nt: TGCAGTGCCCCCCGGATGGGATTCTCAAGTGAAAAACTGTTTTTT; cdr3_aa: CSAPRMGFSSEKLFF
clone_size: few; j_call: TRBJ2-3; v_call: TRBV5-1; d_call: .; cdr3_nt: TGCGCCAGCACTCCGAGGCCCAGCACAGATACGCAGTATTTT; cdr3_aa: CASTPRPSTDTQYF
clone_size: .; j_call: TRBJ2-3; v_call: TRBV4-3; d_call: TRBD2; cdr3_nt: TGCGCCAGCAGCCAAGATGGGCCTAGCGGGGGGAAGACAGATACGCAGTATTTT; cdr3_aa: CASSQDGPSGGKTDTQYF
clone_size: .; j_call: TRBJ1-6; v_call: TRBV5-1; d_call: .; cdr3_nt: TGCGCCAGCAGCCCTCTGGCGCAGGATAATTCACCCCTCCACTTT; cdr3_aa: CASSPLAQDNSPLHF
clone_size: .; j_call: TRBJ1-5; v_call: TRBV4-1; d_call: .; cdr3_nt: TGCGCCAGCAGCCGAGGGGTTCTCGGGGGGCAGCCCCAGCATTTT; cdr3_aa: CASSRGVLGGQPQHF
clone_size: .; j_call: TRBJ1-5; v_call: TRBV12-3/TRBV12-4; d_call: TRBD1; cdr3_nt: TGTGCCAGCAGTCCCCCCGACAGGGATAGCAATCAGCCCCAGCATTTT; cdr3_aa: CASSPPDRDSNQPQHF
clone_size: .; j_call: TRBJ1-2; v_call: TRBV7-2; d_call: .; cdr3_nt: TGTGCCAGCAGCTTATCGGGGCTGTGGGGCTATGGCTACACCTTC; cdr3_aa: CASSLSGLWGYGYTF
clone_size: .; j_call: TRBJ1-2; v_call: TRBV6-2/TRBV6-3; d_call: .; cdr3_nt: TGTGCCAGCAGTGTGTTAGGCGGCTACACCTTC; cdr3_aa: CASSVLGGYTF
clone_size: .; j_call: TRBJ2-2; v_call: TRBV7-2; d_call: TRBD2; cdr3_nt: TGTGCCAGCAGCCAGGGACTAGCGGGGGAGGTGAACACCGGGGAGCTGTTTTTT; cdr3_aa: CASSQGLAGEVNTGELFF
clone_size: .; j_call: TRBJ1-2; v_call: TRBV18; d_call: TRBD1; cdr3_nt: TGTGCCAGCTCGGACAGGGGGCGTGATGGCTACACCTTC; cdr3_aa: CASSDRGRDGYTF